A selection of T cell receptor beta chains follows, all from one sample in a study of cytomegalovirus exposure and HLA in healthy donors. The assay was immunoSEQ multiplex PCR, and TCRdb's table has in-frame clones only and misses some. This table has around 50,000 clones, about 80% appearing once. The sequenced sample was PBMCs. The receptors come from a man in his fifties in good health and CMV-seronegative. CDR3s include the opening cysteine and the closing phenylalanine or tryptophan. Each record gives: V gene, clone size, CDR3 protein. A row's size may be missing; if present it is once, few, many or a size class.

v_gene: TRBV18
abundance: .
CDR3aa: CASSTTVAGSVYNEQFF

v_gene: TRBV12-5
abundance: .
CDR3aa: CASGFGTLTPFYGYTF

v_gene: TRBV6-6
abundance: .
CDR3aa: CASSREGINQPQHF

v_gene: TRBV27
abundance: .
CDR3aa: CASSFVPLNTEAFF

v_gene: TRBV25-1
abundance: .
CDR3aa: CASGAGTSGGASWNEQFF

v_gene: TRBV7-2
abundance: .
CDR3aa: CASSLAGGTRGVETQYF

v_gene: TRBV13
abundance: .
CDR3aa: CASSNRKTSSGNTIYF

v_gene: TRBV7-2
abundance: .
CDR3aa: CASSRHPDLNYGYTF

v_gene: TRBV30
abundance: .
CDR3aa: CAWSGGTAYNSPLHF

v_gene: TRBV28
abundance: .
CDR3aa: CASSLTRAPYEQYF

v_gene: TRBV7-9
abundance: .
CDR3aa: CASSPRVGSQETQYF

v_gene: TRBV27
abundance: .
CDR3aa: CASSSSGGELAYEQYF

v_gene: TRBV28
abundance: .
CDR3aa: CASTLEIKWGRSGTYSNQPQHF

v_gene: TRBV5-6
abundance: .
CDR3aa: CASRDLGASNYGYTF

v_gene: TRBV28
abundance: few
CDR3aa: CASSPSNTEAFF

v_gene: TRBV6-6
abundance: .
CDR3aa: CASSLTGRETQYF

v_gene: TRBV15
abundance: .
CDR3aa: CATSRDLGQAYGYTF

v_gene: TRBV2
abundance: .
CDR3aa: CASIGTGVYEQYF

v_gene: TRBV5-4
abundance: few
CDR3aa: CASSPTLGEGSVGYTF

v_gene: TRBV6-1
abundance: .
CDR3aa: CASSEAWQGKETQYF

v_gene: TRBV14
abundance: .
CDR3aa: CASSQGQARGYTF

v_gene: TRBV28
abundance: .
CDR3aa: CASTVRGNYGYTF

v_gene: TRBV30
abundance: .
CDR3aa: CAWSFTRTSGSQETQYF

v_gene: TRBV6-5
abundance: .
CDR3aa: CASSYSGGRLSDEQYF

v_gene: TRBV5-1
abundance: .
CDR3aa: CASSLAPKSGGETQYF

v_gene: TRBV30
abundance: .
CDR3aa: CAWSLTGVSGYTF

v_gene: TRBV1
abundance: .
CDR3aa: CTSSQARDRGRTDTQYF

v_gene: TRBV19
abundance: .
CDR3aa: CATRQGTNTGELFF

v_gene: TRBV30
abundance: .
CDR3aa: CAWSPGTMGYTF

v_gene: TRBV19
abundance: .
CDR3aa: CASQDRSNNSPLHF

v_gene: TRBV5-4
abundance: .
CDR3aa: CASSRAGLPNEQFF

v_gene: TRBV6-4
abundance: .
CDR3aa: CASSDQQDTDTQYF

v_gene: TRBV7-9
abundance: .
CDR3aa: CASSFTEEYGYTF

v_gene: TRBV7-4
abundance: few
CDR3aa: CASSLATGQGAGQPQHF

v_gene: TRBV6-1
abundance: .
CDR3aa: CASSVLAGLTETQYF

v_gene: TRBV28
abundance: .
CDR3aa: CASSPPDRAPFF

v_gene: TRBV6-5
abundance: .
CDR3aa: CASSSGQGNYEQYF

v_gene: TRBV19
abundance: once
CDR3aa: CASSILGWTGEEDEKLFF

v_gene: TRBV5-1
abundance: .
CDR3aa: CASCEGSEQYF

v_gene: TRBV6-1
abundance: .
CDR3aa: CASSDRDRDYGYTF

v_gene: TRBV7-3
abundance: .
CDR3aa: CASSSGQGGTDTQYF

v_gene: TRBV27
abundance: .
CDR3aa: CASSLLGQGRGETQYF

v_gene: TRBV19
abundance: .
CDR3aa: CASSPSWGQGVYGYTF

v_gene: TRBV6-6
abundance: .
CDR3aa: CASSRGGSYEQYF

v_gene: TRBV9
abundance: .
CDR3aa: CASSVEEVLSTDTQYF

v_gene: TRBV10-3
abundance: .
CDR3aa: CAISDRARDNSPLHF

v_gene: TRBV7-2
abundance: .
CDR3aa: CASSSRQGMDRNEQFF

v_gene: TRBV30
abundance: .
CDR3aa: CAWTPTGGVWYTEAFF

v_gene: TRBV7-9
abundance: .
CDR3aa: CASSHPGQQNEQYF

v_gene: TRBV18
abundance: .
CDR3aa: CASSPLNRGESPLHF

v_gene: TRBV4-1
abundance: .
CDR3aa: CASSQRGTDYEQYF

v_gene: TRBV7-2
abundance: .
CDR3aa: CASRRDMTSGGNDEQFF

v_gene: TRBV6-5
abundance: .
CDR3aa: CASSYSGTGLETEAFF

v_gene: TRBV5-4
abundance: few
CDR3aa: CASSREGESPLHF

v_gene: TRBV7-2
abundance: .
CDR3aa: CASSLAGGTQETQYF